The present TCR beta chain was sequenced within a study of cytomegalovirus exposure and HLA in healthy donors. Study-wide findings and caveats: Usually a TCR sequence was rare, but some public TCRs were found in many donors.

13 Jbeta primers and 60 Vbeta primers were used for the PCR. TCRdb's copy holds only in-frame clones and misses some; the assay was immunoSEQ multiplex PCR. The table shows 150,000 to 200,000 clones, with around 75% occurring only once. The CDR3 contains 12 residues. Trimming removed 8 bases from V and 3 bases from J; junction bases left unmatched: 0. Germline CDR1 LNHDA, CDR2 SQIVND (reference sequence). About this clone itself: Its target is not known.

The material sequenced was PBMCs. The rearrangement links TRBV19 to TRBJ2-2; the match to TRBD2 covers 7 bases. The clonotype comes from a male donor in good health and CMV-seronegative. CDR3 in amino acids: CASRGDTGELFF. As DNA, the CDR3 is TGTGCCAGTCGGGGGGACACCGGGGAGCTGTTTTTT.